This entry lists 26 T cell receptor beta chains sequenced from one sample in a study of PD-1 blockade in classical Hodgkin lymphoma. Generated by immunoSEQ multiplex PCR, the TCRdb table keeps only in-frame clones and is missing some. This sample has 13,000 or so clones, with about 90% found just once. Exposure to brentuximab vedotin varied, and each patient had relapsed following autologous stem cell transplantation. The source was peripheral blood mononuclear cells (PBMCs), collected at baseline. The source is a human donor with classical Hodgkin lymphoma.

This clone appeared a single time. The genes are TRBV6-6 and TRBJ2-5; TRBD1 might be the D (6 bases). CDR1 is MNHNY, CDR2 SVGAGI, per germline (reference sequence). This CDR3 has 14 amino acids. Trimming left V 6 bases short and J 5 bases short, with 16 bases between. CDR3 sequence reads: CASRGHSEAETQYF. In DNA form, the CDR3 reads TGTGCCAGCAGGGGACATTCGGAGGCGGAGACCCAGTACTTC.

J is TRBJ1-3 and V is TRBV9, with D tentatively TRBD1 (5 bases). V lost 0 bases and J 2 bases, leaving 9 bases between the germline ends. CDR3 length equals 15 residues. Per germline, CDR1 SGDLS and CDR2 YYNGEE. CDR3 loop: CASSVGRGTGNTIYF. The CDR3 DNA reads as TGTGCCAGCAGCGTAGGGAGGGGTACTGGAAACACCATATATTTT.

V is TRBV4-2 and J is TRBJ1-6; the D gene is possibly TRBD1 (6 bases). The length of the CDR3 is 17 residues. CDR1 is LGHNA and CDR2 is YNFKEQ in the germline V gene. V dropped 3 bases and J dropped 8 bases, with 20 bases sitting between them. The CDR3 loop reads CASSQGAAGEEDSPLHF. DNA for the CDR3: TGTGCCAGCAGCCAGGGGGCGGCAGGGGAGGAGGATTCACCCCTCCACTTT.

The genes are TRBV5-4 and TRBJ2-2; TRBD2 aligns across 7 bases. Germline assignment: CDR1 SGHNT and CDR2 YYREEE (reference sequence). This CDR3 is 15 amino acids long. With 0 bases clipped from V and 5 bases from J, the junction kept 4 bases outside the gene matches. As DNA, the CDR3 is TGTGCCAGCAGCTTGGGGCCTAGCGGTACCGGGGAGCTGTTTTTT. Translated: CASSLGPSGTGELFF. Full variable domain (rest looked up from reference TRBV5-4 and TRBJ2-2): ETGVTQSPTHLIKTRGQQVTLRCSSQSGHNTVSWYQQALGQGPQFIFQYYREEENGRGNFPPRFSGLQFPNYSSELNVNALELDDSALYLCASSLGPSGTGELFFGEGSRLTVL.

This chain connects TRBV5-1 to TRBJ1-1, with a possible D match to TRBD1 (5 bases). This CDR3 is built from 14 residues. Germline lookup yields CDR1 SGHRS and CDR2 YFSETQ. Trimming pared 4 bases from V and 0 bases from J, leaving 10 bases between. DNA of the CDR3: TGCGCCAGCAGCCCCAGGGACCTGAACACTGAAGCTTTCTTT. This encodes CASSPRDLNTEAFF.

V gene TRBV6-1 combines with J gene TRBJ2-3; D unresolved. Trimming shortened V by 5 bases and J by 2 bases, and 5 bases separated the two germline ends. The CDR3 is made up of 12 amino acids. Germline lookup yields CDR1 MNHNS and CDR2 SASEGT. CDR3: CASSTPTDTQYF. The CDR3 DNA follows: TGTGCCAGCAGTACGCCCACAGATACGCAGTATTTT.

CDR3 nucleotides: TGTGCCAGCAGCTTAGTAGCGGGGGGGTCCTACGAGCAGTACTTC. Encoded protein: CASSLVAGGSYEQYF. The V call is TRBV7-2, the J call TRBJ2-7, with 11 bases identical to TRBD2. Germline trimming cut 1 base from V and 1 base from J; bases unmatched to any gene: 0. This CDR3 contains 15 residues. Germline V gene data show CDR1 as SGHTA and CDR2 as FQGNSA.

This clone was detected only a few times. The chain carries TRBV10-3 and TRBJ1-6; TRBD1 aligns across 8 bases. V dropped 2 bases and J dropped 3; count of bases not matched to a gene: 12. Per germline, CDR1 ENHRY and CDR2 SYGVKD. The CDR3 consists of 19 residues. In DNA, the CDR3 is TGTGCCATCAGTGAGCCCGCAACGACAGGGGCGTTCTATAATTCACCCCTCCACTTT. Translated, it gives CAISEPATTGAFYNSPLHF.

V gene TRBV9 combines with J gene TRBJ2-5; 7 bases map to TRBD2. The CDR3 loop spans 16 amino acids. J was trimmed by 2 bases and V by 4 bases; bases with no gene match: 11. CDR1 is SGDLS, CDR2 YYNGEE, per germline. CDR3 coding DNA: TGTGCCAGCAGCCCCAGGAGCGGGAACGTACAAGAGACCCAGTACTTC. It codes for CASSPRSGNVQETQYF.

This clone was detected a few times. The chain is built from TRBV6-5 and TRBJ1-1, with 7 bases that match TRBD1. The length of the CDR3 is 15 residues. Trimming removed 2 bases from V and 3 bases from J; junction bases left unmatched: 6. Looked up from germline, CDR1 is MNHEY and CDR2 is SVGAGI. The CDR3 spells CASSYGRGRHTEAFF. CDR3 coding DNA: TGTGCCAGCAGTTACGGCAGGGGGAGGCACACTGAAGCTTTCTTT.

The chain combines TRBV28 with TRBJ2-7; D may match TRBD1 or TRBD2 (5 bases each). CDR3 length: 13 residues. V shed 4 bases and J shed 6 bases, with 13 bases lying between them. Germline V gene lookup returns CDR1 MDHEN and CDR2 SYDVKM. The CDR3 DNA reads as TGTGCCAGCAGTTGGATTGGTGGGGGCGAGCAGTACTTC. Encoded protein: CASSWIGGGEQYF.

The V call is TRBV11-2, the J call TRBJ1-1, with D perhaps matching TRBD1 (5 bases). The CDR3 runs 13 residues. CDR1 is SGHAT, CDR2 FQNNGV, per germline. Trimming stripped 3 bases from V and 11 bases from J, with 16 bases between. The DNA for the CDR3 is TGTGCCAGCAGCTTTGGTATGATAGGGGAGGCTTTCTTT. This encodes CASSFGMIGEAFF.

The chain's CDR3 is CASSIRVRGNTEAFF. In DNA form, the CDR3 reads TGTGCCAGTAGTATTAGGGTCAGGGGGAACACTGAAGCTTTCTTT. The chain links TRBV19 to TRBJ1-1; possibly TRBD1 for D (6 bases). Between the trimmed V and J ends, which lost 3 bases and 1 base, there was a span of 12 bases. The CDR3 covers 15 residues. CDR1 is LNHDA, CDR2 SQIVND, per germline (reference sequence).

V gene TRBV19 combines with J gene TRBJ1-2; no definite D call. The germline V gene encodes CDR1 LNHDA and CDR2 SQIVND (reference sequence). Trimming removed 4 bases at V and 6 bases at J, with 9 bases between. This CDR3 has 12 residues. The CDR3 loop is CASSKRADGYTF. For the CDR3, the DNA is TGTGCCAGTAGTAAAAGGGCCGATGGCTACACCTTC.

This chain joins TRBV28 and TRBJ2-1, with unresolved D. Germline CDR1 reads MDHEN; CDR2 reads SYDVKM. This CDR3 is built from 13 residues. Between the trimmed V and J ends, which lost 6 bases and 0 bases, there was a span of 6 bases. The CDR3: CASRLSSYNEQFF. The DNA of the CDR3 is TGTGCCAGCAGGTTAAGCTCCTACAATGAGCAGTTCTTC.

The rearrangement uses TRBV6-1 and TRBJ1-4, with TRBD1 identical over 10 bases. The CDR3 sequence is 17 residues long. With 1 base clipped from V and 7 bases from J, the junction kept 9 bases outside the gene matches. Germline-derived CDR1 and CDR2 are MNHNS and SASEGT. The CDR3 DNA reads TGTGCCAGCAGTGAAGGAGACAGGGGGCGCGGTCGTGAAAAACTGTTTTTT. Encoded protein: CASSEGDRGRGREKLFF.

The chain links TRBV2 to TRBJ1-6, with unresolved D. The CDR3 is 12 amino acids. The germline V gene has CDR1 SNHLY and CDR2 FYNNEI. V was clipped by 6 bases and J by 2 bases, with 2 bases between them. The CDR3 DNA reads as TGTGCCAGCAGCCCCTATAATTCACCCCTCCACTTT. Its protein is CASSPYNSPLHF.

This chain links TRBV18 with TRBJ2-7, with 9 bases matching TRBD2. The CDR3 contains 15 residues. V lost 10 bases to trimming and J lost 3 bases; unmatched junction nucleotides: 13. CDR1 KGHSH and CDR2 LQKENI come from the germline V gene. The chain's CDR3 is CATAGGGASGYEQYF. CDR3 DNA: TGTGCCACCGCGGGCGGGGGGGCATCTGGCTACGAGCAGTACTTC.

V and J are TRBV4-1 and TRBJ1-2; no definite D call. The germline CDR1 and CDR2 sequences are MGHRA and YSYEKL. This CDR3 comprises 13 residues. V lost 3 bases, J lost 3 bases, and 8 bases lay in between. The CDR3 sequence is CASSHVSDYGYTF. The DNA of the CDR3 is TGCGCCAGCAGCCACGTGTCGGACTATGGCTACACCTTC.

V gene TRBV11-2 combines with J gene TRBJ2-3; 7 bases are shared with TRBD1. Germline lookup yields CDR1 SGHAT and CDR2 FQNNGV. Germline trimming cut 5 bases from V and 2 bases from J; bases unmatched to any gene: 7. The CDR3 is 15 amino acids. The CDR3 here is CASSPGQAPTDTQYF. CDR3 in DNA: TGTGCCAGCAGCCCTGGACAGGCTCCCACAGATACGCAGTATTTT.

V is TRBV4-1 and J is TRBJ1-5; D unclear. Trimming removed 0 bases at V and 4 bases at J, with 1 base between. The CDR3 has 12 residues. Germline values: CDR1 MGHRA, CDR2 YSYEKL. The CDR3 DNA follows: TGCGCCAGCAGCCAAGATAATCAGCCCCAGCATTTT. This encodes CASSQDNQPQHF.

The gene calls are TRBV10-3 and TRBJ1-2; D remains unclear. V lost 4 bases to trimming and J lost 4 bases, with 19 bases between them. This CDR3 contains 16 residues. Germline V gene lookup returns CDR1 ENHRY and CDR2 SYGVKD. The CDR3 nucleotides are TGTGCCATCAGTGCCACGACACCCTCTCCCCTCTATGGCTACACCTTC. This encodes CAISATTPSPLYGYTF.

CDR3 loop: CASSYSPQRGPDTQYF. CDR3 nucleotide sequence: TGTGCCAGCAGTTACTCCCCTCAGCGGGGCCCAGATACGCAGTATTTT. V gene TRBV6-5 combines with J gene TRBJ2-3, with 7 bases aligning to TRBD2. The ends lost 0 bases at V and 4 bases at J; junction bases unmatched: 7. The germline V gene has CDR1 MNHEY and CDR2 SVGAGI. The CDR3 spans 16 residues.

This CDR3 reads CASSSRGQGIEKLFF. Here the CDR3 DNA reads TGTGCCAGCAGCTCGAGGGGACAGGGAATTGAAAAACTGTTTTTT. This chain uses TRBV5-5 with TRBJ1-4; 9 bases are shared with TRBD1. The CDR3 covers 15 residues. Unmatched junction bases numbered 7, after V lost 3 bases and J lost 7 bases. Germline V gives CDR1 SGHKS, CDR2 YYEKEE (reference sequence). The whole variable domain, remainder taken from reference TRBV5-5 and TRBJ1-4, is DAGVTQSPTHLIKTRGQQVTLRCSPISGHKSVSWYQQVLGQGPQFIFQYYEKEERGRGNFPDRFSARQFPNYSSELNVNALLLGDSALYLCASSSRGQGIEKLFFGSGTQLSVL.

This clone appeared once. The rearrangement uses TRBV5-1 and TRBJ2-5, with 11 bases matching TRBD2. From germline, CDR1 is SGHRS and CDR2 YFSETQ. V shed 0 bases and J 12 bases; nucleotides not matched to a gene: 7. The CDR3 length is 14 residues. The CDR3 sequence is CASSLELAGGLEYF. The CDR3 DNA is TGCGCCAGCAGCTTGGAGCTAGCGGGGGGTTTGGAGTACTTC.

This chain uses TRBV9 with TRBJ1-1; D gene ambiguous. This CDR3 has 14 residues. Germline-derived CDR1 and CDR2 are SGDLS and YYNGEE. Between the trimmed V and J ends, which lost 0 bases and 1 base, there was a span of 7 bases. The CDR3 nucleotides are TGTGCCAGCAGCGTAGACGTTGGGAACACTGAAGCTTTCTTT. It specifies CASSVDVGNTEAFF.